This T cell receptor (beta chain) was retrieved from a study of beta chain features in type 1 diabetes. Study-wide background: Cells sorted and examined across all samples totaled 85 million to 130 million.

J gave up 4 bases and V 2 bases, and 6 bases lay outside the gene matches. In germline, CDR1 is SGHNT, CDR2 YYREEE (reference sequence). The CDR3 extends over 17 amino acids. Study results and caveats: For patients, the naive, central memory and Treg TCRB repertoires appeared more alike than for healthy donors. When cDNA is sequenced, cells with high TCR expression could be over-represented. The study found moderately but significantly shorter TCRB CDR3s in all four CD4+ subsets of Type 1 diabetes patients.

Expressed TCRB transcripts got sequenced, as all isolated RNA was reverse transcribed. Data came from immunoSEQ multiplex PCR; TCRdb stores just in-frame clones and leaves some out. This sample has some 250,000 clones; approximately 15% occur once, and the top ten carry approximately 0.021%. The purity of all sorted populations exceeded 95%. Note on this clone: Antigen specificity is unknown.

V is TRBV5-4 and J is TRBJ2-1; TRBD2 aligns across 13 bases. The sequence came from a man under 40 with type 1 diabetes. Sequencing was done on a sample of naive CD4+ T cells from blood. The CDR3 nucleotides read TGTGCCAGCAGCTTTGGGGGGGGACTAGCGGGATACAATGAGCAGTTCTTC. This encodes CASSFGGGLAGYNEQFF.